Here is one TCR beta chain with its context. CDR1 and CDR2 from the germline V gene are MNHNS and SASEGT. The CDR3 contains 16 residues. The V gene lost 5 bases and the J gene lost 11 bases, with 24 bases spanning the gap. This sample stems from a study of immune characterization of retroperitoneal liposarcoma. TCRdb re-analysed the PCR reads in MiXCR, keeping a single row per CDR3 protein. The sample consists of over 8,000 distinct CDR3 sequences, around a quarter of them appearing once. Specimen: tumor tissue. The origin of this receptor is a female donor with retroperitoneal liposarcoma. The chain recombines TRBV6-1 with TRBJ1-4; D call uncertain. CDR3 residues: CASSLFSRAPEGKLFF. The CDR3 nucleotides read TGTGCCAGCAGTCTCTTCTCGAGGGCGCCCGAAGGGAAACTGTTTTTT.